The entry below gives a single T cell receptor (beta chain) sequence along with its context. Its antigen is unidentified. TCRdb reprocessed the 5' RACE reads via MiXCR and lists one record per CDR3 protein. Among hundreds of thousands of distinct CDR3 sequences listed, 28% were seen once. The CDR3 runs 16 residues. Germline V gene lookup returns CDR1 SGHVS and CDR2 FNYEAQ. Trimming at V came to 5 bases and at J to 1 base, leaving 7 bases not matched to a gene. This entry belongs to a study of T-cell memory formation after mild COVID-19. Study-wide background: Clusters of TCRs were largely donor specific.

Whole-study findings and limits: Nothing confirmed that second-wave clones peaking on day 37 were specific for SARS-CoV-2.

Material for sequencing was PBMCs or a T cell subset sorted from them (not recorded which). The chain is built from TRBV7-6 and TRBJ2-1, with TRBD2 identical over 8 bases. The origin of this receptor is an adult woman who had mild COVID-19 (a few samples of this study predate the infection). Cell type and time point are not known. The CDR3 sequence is CASSPERGLSYNEQFF. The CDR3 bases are TGTGCCAGCAGCCCGGAGCGGGGGCTATCCTACAATGAGCAGTTCTTC.